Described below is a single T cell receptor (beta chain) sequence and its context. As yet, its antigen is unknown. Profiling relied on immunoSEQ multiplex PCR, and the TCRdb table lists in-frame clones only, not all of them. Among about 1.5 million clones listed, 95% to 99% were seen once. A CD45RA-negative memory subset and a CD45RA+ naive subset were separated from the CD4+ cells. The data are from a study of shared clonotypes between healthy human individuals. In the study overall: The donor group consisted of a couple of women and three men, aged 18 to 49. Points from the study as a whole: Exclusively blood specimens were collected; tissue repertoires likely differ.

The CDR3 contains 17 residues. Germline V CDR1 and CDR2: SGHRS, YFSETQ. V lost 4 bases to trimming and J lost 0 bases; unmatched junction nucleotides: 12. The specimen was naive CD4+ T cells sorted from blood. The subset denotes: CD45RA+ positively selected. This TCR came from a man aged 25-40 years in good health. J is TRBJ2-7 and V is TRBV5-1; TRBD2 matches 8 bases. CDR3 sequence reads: CASSLGLAVGDSYEQYF. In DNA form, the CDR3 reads TGCGCCAGCAGCCTAGGACTAGCTGTAGGAGACTCCTACGAGCAGTACTTC.